The text below deals with one TCR beta chain. The data belong to a study of blood T cell repertoires in COVID-19. Clones were read by immunoSEQ multiplex PCR, and TCRdb kept only the in-frame ones, dropping some. The table shows about 200,000 clones, with 80% to 90% occurring only once. Clinical history as reported by participants underpinned cohort assignment. The germline V gene encodes CDR1 LGHDT and CDR2 YNNKEL (reference sequence). This CDR3 has 14 residues. Unmatched junction bases numbered 6, after V lost 5 bases and J lost 2 bases. The source material was PBMCs or T cells enriched from blood (not recorded which). The chain recombines TRBV3-1 (or the pseudogene TRBV3-2) with TRBJ2-7, with 7 bases aligning to TRBD1. This receptor was identified in a woman younger than 35 who had recovered from COVID-19. For the CDR3, the DNA is TGTGCCAGCAGCACCGGACAGGCACCCTACGAGCAGTACTTC. It translates to CASSTGQAPYEQYF.